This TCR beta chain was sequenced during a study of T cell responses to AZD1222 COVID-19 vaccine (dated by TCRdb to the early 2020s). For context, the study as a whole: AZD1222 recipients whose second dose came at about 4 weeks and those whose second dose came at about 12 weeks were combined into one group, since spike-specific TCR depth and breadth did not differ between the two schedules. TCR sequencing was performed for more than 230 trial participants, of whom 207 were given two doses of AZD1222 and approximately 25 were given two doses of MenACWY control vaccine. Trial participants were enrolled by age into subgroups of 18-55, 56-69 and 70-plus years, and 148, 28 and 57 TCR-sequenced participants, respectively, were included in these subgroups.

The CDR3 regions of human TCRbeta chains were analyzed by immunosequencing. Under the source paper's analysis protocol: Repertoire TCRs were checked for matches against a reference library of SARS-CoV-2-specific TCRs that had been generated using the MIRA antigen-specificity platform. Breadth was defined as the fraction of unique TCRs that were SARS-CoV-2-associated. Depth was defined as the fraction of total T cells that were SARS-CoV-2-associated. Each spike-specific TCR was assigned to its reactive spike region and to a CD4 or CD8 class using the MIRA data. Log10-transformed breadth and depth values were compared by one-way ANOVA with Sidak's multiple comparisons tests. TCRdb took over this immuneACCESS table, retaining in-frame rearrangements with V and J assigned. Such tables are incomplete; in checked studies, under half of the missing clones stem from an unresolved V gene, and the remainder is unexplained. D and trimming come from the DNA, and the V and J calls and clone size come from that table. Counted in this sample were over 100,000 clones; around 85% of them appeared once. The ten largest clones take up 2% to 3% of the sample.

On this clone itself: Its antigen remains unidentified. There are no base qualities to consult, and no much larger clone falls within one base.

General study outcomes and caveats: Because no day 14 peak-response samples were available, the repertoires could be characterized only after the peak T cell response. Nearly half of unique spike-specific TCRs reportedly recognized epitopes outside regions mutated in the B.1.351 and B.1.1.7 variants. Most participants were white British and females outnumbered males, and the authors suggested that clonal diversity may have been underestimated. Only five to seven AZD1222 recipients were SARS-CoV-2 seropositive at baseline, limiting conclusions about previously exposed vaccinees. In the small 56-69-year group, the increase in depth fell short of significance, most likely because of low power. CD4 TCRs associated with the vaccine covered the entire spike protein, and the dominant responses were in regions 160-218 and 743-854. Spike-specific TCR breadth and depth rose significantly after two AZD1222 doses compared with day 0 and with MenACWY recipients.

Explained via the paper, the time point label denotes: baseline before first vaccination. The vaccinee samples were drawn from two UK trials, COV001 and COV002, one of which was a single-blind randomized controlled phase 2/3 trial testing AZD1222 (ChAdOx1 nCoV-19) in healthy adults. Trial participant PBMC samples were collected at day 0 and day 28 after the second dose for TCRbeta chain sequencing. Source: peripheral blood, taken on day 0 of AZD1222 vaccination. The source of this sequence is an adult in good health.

At the DNA level, the sequence is TGTGCCAGCAGTAACAGCGGGGCCGTCACCGGGGAGCTGTTTTTT. The encoded protein is CASSNSGAVTGELFF. The rearrangement joined TRBV6-5 to TRBJ2-2; the junction holds 7 bases that match TRBD2. CDR1 MNHEY and CDR2 SVGAGI are derived from the germline V gene. Measured from the cysteine to the phenylalanine, the CDR3 is 15 residues long. Only the CDR3 part of the read is kept: 45 bases, read in frame from the first base. V ends up 5 bases short and J 4 bases short, with an unmatched junction base count of 7.